This TCR beta chain is drawn from a study of technical replicates of blood from several donors. Some clones are missing from TCRdb's copy, which holds only in-frame ones; the method was immunoSEQ multiplex PCR. This sample has about 80,000 clones; more than 85% occur once, and the top ten carry about 0.39%. V dropped 6 bases and J dropped 5; count of bases not matched to a gene: 7. The CDR3 length is 14 residues. CDR1 is LNHDA, CDR2 SQIVND, per germline (reference sequence). The chain is built from TRBV19 and TRBJ2-5; the match to TRBD1 covers 9 bases. What was sequenced was T cells isolated from PBMCs. The receptor was isolated from a human donor in good health. In nucleotides, the CDR3 is TGTGCCAGTAGCTCAGGACAGGGGATGGAGACCCAGTACTTC. Its protein is CASSSGQGMETQYF.